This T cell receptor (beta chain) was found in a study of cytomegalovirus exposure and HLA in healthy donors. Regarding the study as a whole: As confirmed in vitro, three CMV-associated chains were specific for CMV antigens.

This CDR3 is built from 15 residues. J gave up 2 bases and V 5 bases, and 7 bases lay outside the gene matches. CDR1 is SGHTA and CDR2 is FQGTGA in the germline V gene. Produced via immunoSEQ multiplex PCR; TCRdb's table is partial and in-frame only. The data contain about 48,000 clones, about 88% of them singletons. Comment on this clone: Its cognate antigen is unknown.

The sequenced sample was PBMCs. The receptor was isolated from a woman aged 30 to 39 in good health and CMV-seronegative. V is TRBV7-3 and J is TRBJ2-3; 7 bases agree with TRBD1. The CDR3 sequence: CASSPDRPATDTQYF. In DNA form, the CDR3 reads TGTGCCAGCAGCCCGGACAGGCCTGCCACAGATACGCAGTATTTT.